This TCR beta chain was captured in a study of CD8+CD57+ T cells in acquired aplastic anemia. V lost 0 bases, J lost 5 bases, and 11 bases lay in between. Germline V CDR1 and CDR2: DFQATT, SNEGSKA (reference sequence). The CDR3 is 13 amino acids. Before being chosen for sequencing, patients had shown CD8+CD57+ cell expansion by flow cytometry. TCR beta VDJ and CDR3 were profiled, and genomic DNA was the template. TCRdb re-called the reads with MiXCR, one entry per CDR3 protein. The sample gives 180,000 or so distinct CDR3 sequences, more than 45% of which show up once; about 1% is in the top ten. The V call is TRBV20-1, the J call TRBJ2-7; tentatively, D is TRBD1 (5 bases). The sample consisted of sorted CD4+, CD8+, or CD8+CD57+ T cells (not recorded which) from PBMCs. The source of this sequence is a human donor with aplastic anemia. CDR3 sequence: CSARDLGRDEQYF. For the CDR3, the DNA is TGCAGTGCTAGAGATCTGGGCAGGGACGAGCAGTACTTC.